This entry lists 15 T cell receptor beta chains sequenced from one sample in a study of cytomegalovirus exposure and HLA in healthy donors (dated by TCRdb to 2015 to 2018). The library was produced with the immunoSEQ multiplex PCR assay. For the multiplex PCR, a mixture combining 60 forward primers for TCR Vbeta segments and 13 reverse primers for TCR Jbeta segments was used. TCRdb's version of the immuneACCESS table is confined to in-frame rearrangements and falls short of the full clone set. An unresolved V gene accounts for under half of the shortfall where checked; the remainder is of unknown origin. Counted in this sample were approximately 200,000 clones; about four fifths of them appeared once. The ten largest clones represent approximately 1.4% of the sample. The sample was PBMCs. These receptors originate from a girl between 5 and 17 years old in good health and CMV-seropositive.

The rearrangement uses TRBV2 and TRBJ1-4, with a weak D call TRBD1 (5 bases). The V end lost 5 bases, the J end lost 8 bases, and 18 bases lay between the germline ends. The CDR3 totals 15 residues. Germline V lookup: CDR1 SNHLY, CDR2 FYNNEI. The DNA of the CDR3 is TGTGCCAGCAGTCCTACAGGATTAAGGGGCGAAAAACTGTTTTTT. Residues: CASSPTGLRGEKLFF.

This clone was observed a handful of times. The chain joins TRBV9 to TRBJ2-3; TRBD2 agrees at 10 bases. The germline gives CDR1 SGDLS, CDR2 YYNGEE. The CDR3 runs 14 residues. Trimming took 0 bases from V and 5 from J; bases not matched to a gene: 0. CDR3 sequence: CASSVGLAGDTQYF. The CDR3 nucleotides are TGTGCCAGCAGCGTAGGACTAGCGGGAGATACGCAGTATTTT.

Concerning this clone: The same CDR3 can be traced to other DNA sequences in this sample. The chain joins TRBV7-8 to TRBJ1-2; unclear D gene. The germline V gene has CDR1 SGHVS and CDR2 FQNEAQ. CDR3 size: 15 residues. V was shortened by 6 bases and J by 7 bases, with 21 bases between the two germline ends. CDR3 DNA: TGTGCCAGCAGTTTAACGGGTGAGGGTGTCCTTGGCTACACCTTC. Protein sequence: CASSLTGEGVLGYTF.

The chain couples TRBV5-1 to TRBJ2-5, with TRBD2 matching over 8 bases. Germline-derived CDR1 and CDR2 are SGHRS and YFSETQ. The junction had 7 bases not matched to a gene; V was cut back by 5 bases and J by 4 bases. CDR3 size: 14 residues. This CDR3 reads CASRNYSGGETQYF. The CDR3, as DNA: TGCGCCAGCAGGAACTACAGCGGGGGAGAGACCCAGTACTTC.

V and J are TRBV11-2 and TRBJ2-7, with 9 bases identical to TRBD1. CDR1 SGHAT and CDR2 FQNNGV come from the germline V gene. The CDR3 sequence is 15 residues long. V gave up 1 base and J gave up 2 bases; unmatched junction bases: 3. CDR3 DNA: TGTGCCAGCAGCTTAGTGTGGACAGGGGCCTACGAGCAGTACTTC. Protein: CASSLVWTGAYEQYF. The variable domain in full, with the rest retrieved from reference TRBV11-2 and TRBJ2-7, is EAGVAQSPRYKIIEKRQSVAFWCNPISGHATLYWYQQILGQGPKLLIQFQNNGVVDDSQLPKDRFSAERLKGVDSTLKIQPAKLEDSAVYLCASSLVWTGAYEQYFGPGTRLTVT.

This clone showed up just once. The chain has TRBV5-1 and TRBJ1-2, with 7 bases aligning to TRBD1. The CDR3 loop spans 14 amino acids. CDR1 and CDR2 from the germline V gene are SGHRS and YFSETQ. J lost 4 bases, V lost 4 bases, and 7 bases had no gene match. The CDR3 is CASSPGGTVYGYTF. DNA of the CDR3: TGCGCCAGCAGCCCGGGGGGGACAGTCTATGGCTACACCTTC.

This clone is a singleton in its sample. CDR3 region: CASSLGPAWQDTQYF. The CDR3 DNA sequence: TGTGCCAGCAGCTTAGGGCCTGCCTGGCAAGATACGCAGTATTTT. This chain uses TRBV13 with TRBJ2-3; D remains ambiguous. V was cut by 0 bases and J by 5 bases, with 12 bases left in between. This CDR3 has 15 residues. Per the germline V gene, CDR1 is PRHDT and CDR2 is FYEKMQ (reference sequence).

The chain uses TRBV10-3 and TRBJ1-3; 8 nucleotides align to TRBD1. CDR3 length: 16 amino acids. V shed 4 bases, J shed 0 bases, and the junction held 5 bases outside the gene matches. CDR1 is ENHRY and CDR2 is SYGVKD in the germline V gene. CDR3 protein: CAISAAGQGSGNTIYF. CDR3 DNA sequence: TGTGCCATCAGTGCAGCAGGACAGGGCTCTGGAAACACCATATATTTT.

The chain recombines TRBV7-8 with TRBJ1-1; 7 nucleotides agree with TRBD1. CDR3 length: 15 amino acids. The germline V gene has CDR1 SGHVS and CDR2 FQNEAQ. Trimming removed 1 base from V and 7 bases from J; junction bases left unmatched: 9. CDR3 bases: TGTGCCAGCAGCTTAGTAAGGGGGCGCGTCGGTGAAGCTTTCTTT. Translated, it gives CASSLVRGRVGEAFF.

This chain connects TRBV7-8 to TRBJ2-3; D possibly corresponds to TRBD2 (5 bases). This CDR3 is built from 14 residues. The V gene's germline CDR1 is SGHVS and CDR2 FQNEAQ. V was clipped by 1 base and J by 3 bases, with 8 bases between them. The CDR3 DNA reads TGTGCCAGCAGCTTAGAAACGGGGACAGATACGCAGTATTTT. Translating it yields CASSLETGTDTQYF.

The J gene is TRBJ1-2, the V gene TRBV9; the match to TRBD1 covers 12 bases. Germline trimming cut 3 bases from V and 6 bases from J; bases unmatched to any gene: 0. The CDR3 spans 13 residues. Germline V gene sequence: CDR1 SGDLS, CDR2 YYNGEE. The DNA of the CDR3 is TGTGCCAGCAGCGGGGACAGGGGGCATGGCTACACCTTC. It translates to CASSGDRGHGYTF.

The rearrangement links TRBV6-5 to TRBJ1-2; D gene unclear. Trimming left V 5 bases short and J 6 bases short, with 13 bases between. This CDR3 has 13 amino acids. Germline V gene lookup returns CDR1 MNHEY and CDR2 SVGAGI. The CDR3 sequence is CASSPTQVNGYTF. In DNA, the CDR3 is TGTGCCAGCAGTCCGACCCAGGTTAATGGCTACACCTTC.

This clone was detected once. The chain has TRBV6-5 and TRBJ2-1, with 11 bases matching TRBD2. Per the germline V gene, CDR1 is MNHEY and CDR2 is SVGAGI. The J segment lost 6 bases and the V segment lost 5 bases, leaving 6 bases of the junction unmatched. This CDR3 comprises 15 residues. The CDR3 nucleotides are TGTGCCAGCAGTACAGGACTAGCGGGTTCCAATGAGCAGTTCTTC. As protein: CASSTGLAGSNEQFF.

The CDR3 DNA reads TGTGCCAGCAGCTTCCCCCAGCAAGGGGTAGACTATGGCTACACCTTC. As protein: CASSFPQQGVDYGYTF. This sequence joins TRBV7-9 and TRBJ1-2, with D possibly matching TRBD1 (5 bases). The germline gives CDR1 SEHNR, CDR2 FQNEAQ (reference sequence). This CDR3 comprises 16 residues. Trimming stripped 3 bases from V and 3 bases from J, with 17 bases between. Based on the CDR3 plus reference TRBV7-9 and TRBJ1-2, the full variable domain is DTGVSQNPRHKITKRGQNVTFRCDPISEHNRLYWYRQTLGQGPEFLTYFQNEAQLEKSRLLSDRFSAERPKGSFSTLEIQRTEQGDSAMYLCASSFPQQGVDYGYTFGSGTRLTVV.

The chain uses TRBV18 and TRBJ1-1; unclear D gene. Germline V gene data show CDR1 as KGHSH and CDR2 as LQKENI. V was clipped by 3 bases and J by 1 base, with 3 bases between them. This CDR3 contains 12 residues. The CDR3: CASSPRNTEAFF. The CDR3 coding sequence is TGTGCCAGCTCACCGAGGAACACTGAAGCTTTCTTT.